A selection of T cell receptor beta chains follows, all from one sample in a study of T cell responses to AZD1222 COVID-19 vaccine. This table comes from immunoSEQ multiplex PCR, and its TCRdb copy is limited to in-frame clones, with some not included. Of 100,000 to 150,000 clones listed, about 88% were seen once; the top ten hold around 19%. Source: peripheral blood, taken on day 0 of MenACWY control vaccination. Receptors were obtained from an adult in good health. CDR3s include the opening cysteine and the closing phenylalanine or tryptophan. The order of the fields is V gene, J gene, D gene, clone size, CDR3 protein, CDR3 DNA. A D gene is named only where the DNA matches it firmly. Expanded clones get a size class; other rows say once, few or many, or leave the size out.

>TRBV3-1/TRBV3-2|TRBJ2-7|.|.
CASSRTFDEQYF
TGTGCCAGCAGCCGGACATTTGACGAGCAGTACTTC
>TRBV27|TRBJ2-7|TRBD1|.
CASQGQTQHGSYEQYF
TGTGCCAGCCAGGGACAGACCCAGCATGGATCCTACGAGCAGTACTTC
>TRBV7-8|TRBJ1-3|.|.
CASSPWTVGLDGNTIYF
TGTGCCAGCAGCCCATGGACAGTTGGGCTAGATGGAAACACCATATATTTT
>TRBV9|TRBJ2-7|.|.
CASSADGTYEQYF
TGTGCCAGCAGCGCGGACGGTACCTACGAGCAGTACTTC
>TRBV30|TRBJ1-2|TRBD1|.
CAWSRQGIYGYTF
TGTGCCTGGAGTCGACAGGGAATCTATGGCTACACCTTC
>TRBV9|TRBJ2-5|.|.
CASSTGTIQETQYF
TGTGCCAGCAGCACAGGGACTATACAAGAGACCCAGTACTTC
>TRBV10-3|TRBJ2-2|TRBD2|once
CAISPSGRLWELFF
TGTGCCATCAGCCCTAGCGGGAGGCTCTGGGAGCTGTTTTTT
>TRBV25-1|TRBJ1-1|.|once
CASVNSFTEAFF
TGTGCCAGCGTAAACAGTTTCACTGAAGCTTTCTTT
>TRBV5-4|TRBJ1-2|.|.
CASSLEDERESYTF
TGTGCCAGCAGCTTGGAGGACGAAAGGGAGAGCTACACCTTC
>TRBV28|TRBJ1-1|.|.
CASSRTVNTEAFF
TGTGCCAGCAGCAGGACGGTGAACACTGAAGCTTTCTTT
>TRBV7-2|TRBJ2-7|.|few
CASSLAGRYSYEQYF
TGTGCCAGCAGCTTAGCCGGCCGGTACTCCTACGAGCAGTACTTC
>TRBV7-3|TRBJ2-3|TRBD2|.
CASSPRLAGSTDTQYF
TGTGCCAGCAGCCCAAGACTAGCGGGGTCCACAGATACGCAGTATTTT
>TRBV2|TRBJ1-1|TRBD1|.
CATPETGGAGTEAFF
TGTGCCACCCCCGAGACAGGGGGCGCAGGCACTGAAGCTTTCTTT
>TRBV7-9|TRBJ2-2|TRBD1|.
CASSTPGGLNTGELFF
TGTGCCAGCAGCACCCCAGGGGGCCTAAACACCGGGGAGCTGTTTTTT
>TRBV9|TRBJ2-5|.|.
CASSVVGGEETQYF
TGTGCCAGCAGCGTAGTCGGCGGAGAAGAGACCCAGTACTTC
>TRBV19|TRBJ2-1|.|.
CASSDGGFSYNEQFF
TGTGCCAGTAGTGATGGGGGGTTCTCCTACAATGAGCAGTTCTTC
>TRBV3-1/TRBV3-2|TRBJ2-1|TRBD2|.
CASSRGGRNEQFF
TGTGCCAGCAGCCGGGGCGGGAGGAATGAGCAGTTCTTC
>TRBV5-6|TRBJ1-6|TRBD1|.
CASSLSGTAYNSPLHF
TGTGCCAGCAGCTTATCGGGGACAGCCTATAATTCACCCCTCCACTTT
>TRBV9|TRBJ2-7|TRBD2|.
CASSSRPGLASEQYF
TGTGCCAGCAGCAGTCGCCCGGGACTAGCCAGTGAGCAGTACTTC
>TRBV18|TRBJ2-1|TRBD1|.
CASSPGGQGYNEQFF
TGTGCCAGCTCACCGGGGGGACAGGGATACAATGAGCAGTTCTTC
>TRBV15|TRBJ2-1|.|.
CATSRDRGTYNEQFF
TGTGCCACCAGCAGAGACAGAGGAACCTACAATGAGCAGTTCTTC
>TRBV15|TRBJ1-3|.|.
CATMMGPGFGNTIYF
TGTGCCACCATGATGGGCCCAGGCTTTGGAAACACCATATATTTT
>TRBV13|TRBJ2-7|.|.
CASSPPLRRNEQYF
TGTGCCAGCAGCCCCCCTTTGCGACGAAACGAGCAGTACTTC
>TRBV7-8|TRBJ2-2|TRBD2|.
CASSLALRLAGTGVGELFF
TGTGCCAGCAGCTTAGCGCTGCGACTAGCGGGAACCGGGGTCGGGGAGCTGTTTTTT
>TRBV3-1/TRBV3-2|TRBJ1-2|.|.
CASSLRDYGYTF
TGTGCCAGCAGCCTCCGGGATTATGGCTACACCTTC
>TRBV18|TRBJ2-5|.|.
CASSWGGAETQYF
TGTGCCAGCTCATGGGGTGGAGCGGAGACCCAGTACTTC
>TRBV7-6|TRBJ2-7|.|few
CASSPHPTVSYEQYF
TGTGCCAGCAGCCCCCACCCGACTGTTTCCTACGAGCAGTACTTC
>TRBV9|TRBJ2-1|.|.
CASSLNSYNEQFF
TGTGCCAGCAGCCTGAACTCTTACAATGAGCAGTTCTTC
>TRBV18|TRBJ2-7|.|few
CASSPTQTYEQYF
TGTGCCAGCTCACCTACACAGACCTACGAGCAGTACTTC
>TRBV28|TRBJ1-4|.|.
CASSLTGAKLFF
TGTGCCAGCAGTTTAACGGGGGCAAAACTGTTTTTT
>TRBV4-2|TRBJ2-4|.|.
CASSHSTVAKNIQYF
TGTGCCAGCAGCCATAGTACCGTAGCCAAAAACATTCAGTACTTC
>TRBV5-5|TRBJ2-3|.|.
CASSSRTTDTQYF
TGTGCCAGCAGCTCCCGTACCACAGATACGCAGTATTTT
>TRBV3-1/TRBV3-2|TRBJ2-1|.|.
CASSQAWGLPYNEQFF
TGTGCCAGCAGCCAAGCGTGGGGGCTCCCCTACAATGAGCAGTTCTTC
>TRBV5-1|TRBJ2-2|.|.
CASSLLTGELFF
TGCGCCAGCAGCCTTCTAACCGGGGAGCTGTTTTTT
>TRBV19|TRBJ1-5|TRBD1|.
CASSQYRGYQPQHF
TGTGCCAGTAGCCAGTACAGGGGCTATCAGCCCCAGCATTTT
>TRBV28|TRBJ2-2|.|.
CASSLSDRELFF
TGTGCCAGCAGTTTGTCCGACAGGGAGCTGTTTTTT
>TRBV9|TRBJ2-7|.|.
CASSQTPGTDEQYF
TGTGCCAGCAGCCAAACCCCCGGGACCGACGAGCAGTACTTC
>TRBV12-2|TRBJ1-1|.|.
CASRSKDSPNTEAFF
TGTGCAAGTCGCTCGAAAGACAGCCCGAACACTGAAGCTTTCTTT
>TRBV19|TRBJ2-7|.|.
CASSILAGEQYF
TGTGCCAGTAGTATACTAGCTGGAGAGCAGTACTTC
>TRBV6-5|TRBJ1-5|TRBD1|.
CASRLQGNQPQHF
TGTGCCAGCAGACTACAGGGGAATCAGCCCCAGCATTTT
>TRBV5-1|TRBJ2-2|.|once
CASNPNSAKNTGELFF
TGCGCCAGCAACCCTAACTCGGCGAAGAACACCGGGGAGCTGTTTTTT
>TRBV19|TRBJ2-5|TRBD1|.
CASSPRTGGLYETQYF
TGTGCCAGTAGCCCACGGACAGGGGGATTATACGAGACCCAGTACTTC
>TRBV19|TRBJ1-1|.|.
CASKMATEATEAFF
TGTGCCAGTAAAATGGCGACAGAGGCCACTGAAGCTTTCTTT
>TRBV2|TRBJ1-1|.|.
CASREGRRRNTEAFF
TGTGCCAGCAGGGAAGGACGGCGCCGAAACACTGAAGCTTTCTTT
>TRBV15|TRBJ2-3|TRBD1|.
CATSRGGQGADTQYF
TGTGCCACCAGCAGGGGAGGACAGGGGGCAGATACGCAGTATTTT
>TRBV28|TRBJ1-1|.|.
CACTQSWTAFF
TGTGCCTGCACCCAGAGCTGGACGGCTTTCTTT
>TRBV5-4|TRBJ2-5|.|.
CASNQDSDIETQYF
TGTGCCAGCAACCAGGACTCGGATATAGAGACCCAGTACTTC
>TRBV28|TRBJ1-1|.|.
CASSLIGINTEAFF
TGTGCCAGCAGTTTAATAGGGATTAACACTGAAGCTTTCTTT
>TRBV11-2|TRBJ1-3|TRBD1|.
CASSPWDRVYGNTIYF
TGTGCCAGCAGCCCTTGGGACAGGGTGTATGGAAACACCATATATTTT
>TRBV7-6|TRBJ1-4|.|.
CASSHPSVEKLFF
TGTGCCAGCAGCCATCCCTCGGTGGAAAAACTGTTTTTT
>TRBV6-5|TRBJ1-2|TRBD1|.
CASRDMRGRVYGYTF
TGTGCCAGCAGAGACATGAGGGGGCGCGTCTATGGCTACACCTTC
>TRBV4-1|TRBJ2-1|.|.
CASSLLAGGEYNEQFF
TGCGCCAGCAGCCTCCTAGCAGGAGGGGAGTACAATGAGCAGTTCTTC
>TRBV18|TRBJ2-1|TRBD2|.
CASSPARREWNYNEQFF
TGTGCCAGCTCACCGGCCCGGCGGGAGTGGAATTACAATGAGCAGTTCTTC
>TRBV19|TRBJ2-3|TRBD1|.
CASSDRGLKDTQYF
TGTGCCAGTAGCGACAGGGGGCTTAAAGATACGCAGTATTTT